The sequence of this TCR beta chain was determined in a study of blood T cells in healthy people across ages. Overall study: About one barcoded beta molecule per two T cells came from capture by template switching. Study conclusions and caveats: Greater diversity and more naive CD4+ cells were seen in long-lived donors than in aged donors. There was no known CMV status for donors, so expanded clonotype changes were possibly confounded.

About this clonotype itself: As yet, its antigen is unknown.

Each donor was a healthy Caucasian individual from Russia, aged about 6 to 95. Primers used in a second PCR of about 6 to 11 cycles were a sample-barcoded 5' primer and a J-beta primer mix. TCRdb recomputed calls from the 5' RACE reads with MiXCR, one row per CDR3 protein. The sample yields about 1.5 million distinct CDR3 sequences, roughly 43% seen once. Germline V gene data show CDR1 as DFQATT and CDR2 as SNEGSKA (reference sequence). This CDR3 spans 14 amino acids. Trimming took 5 bases from V and 5 from J, leaving 17 bases between them. The sample was blood. This receptor was obtained from a woman younger than 30 in good health. V is TRBV20-1 and J is TRBJ2-3, with D possibly matching TRBD1 (6 bases). The chain's CDR3 is CSAEGTRILDTQYF. CDR3 DNA sequence: TGCAGTGCTGAGGGGACACGGATCTTAGATACGCAGTATTTT.